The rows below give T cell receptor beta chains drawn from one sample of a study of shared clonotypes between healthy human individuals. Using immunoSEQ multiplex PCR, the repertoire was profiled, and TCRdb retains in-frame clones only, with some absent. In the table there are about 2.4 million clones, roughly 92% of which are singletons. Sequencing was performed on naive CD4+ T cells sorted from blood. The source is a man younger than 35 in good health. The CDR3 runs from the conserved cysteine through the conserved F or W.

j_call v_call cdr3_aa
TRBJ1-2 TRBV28 CASSFPRYGYTF
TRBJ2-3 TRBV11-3 CASSLGGNTDTQYF
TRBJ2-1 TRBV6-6 CASSYPGFQFF
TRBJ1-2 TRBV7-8 CASSPMGALNYGYTF
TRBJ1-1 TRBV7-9 CASSFGSGQTGEAFF
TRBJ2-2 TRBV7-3 CASSHQGGGTGELFF
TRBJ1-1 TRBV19 CASSIVAGNTEAFF
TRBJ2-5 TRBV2 CASSEEGMEVETQYF
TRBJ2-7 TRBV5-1 CASSLGPYYEQYF
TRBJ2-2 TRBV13 CASSPGLAGASGELFF
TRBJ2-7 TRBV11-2 CASSPSGRVSYEQYF
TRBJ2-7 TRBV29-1 CSVGRGDRGRGSYEQYF
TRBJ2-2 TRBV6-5 CASSLLAGGTGELFF
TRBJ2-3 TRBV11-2 CASSLTGGGTDTQYF
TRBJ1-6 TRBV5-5 CASSLLWTGGYSPLHF
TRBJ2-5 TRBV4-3 CASSQDSRGETQYF
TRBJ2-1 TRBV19 CASSTFWDGDEQFF
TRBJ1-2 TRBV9 CASSVDSQGAKYGYTF
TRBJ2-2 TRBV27 CASSRWTGELFF
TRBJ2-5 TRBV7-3 CASSLGLAGGETQYF
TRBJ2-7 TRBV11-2 CASSLDWAGSSEQYF
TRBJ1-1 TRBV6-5 CASSYKVLMNTEAFF